This is a list of T cell receptor beta chains from one sample in a study of T cells after yellow fever vaccination. One entry per CDR3 protein, called by TCRdb with MiXCR from the 5' RACE reads. This table has some 500,000 distinct CDR3 sequences, approximately 12% appearing once. The sequences come from PBMCs, collected on the day of the yellow fever booster vaccination. These receptors were taken from a man in his thirties or forties who received the YFV17D yellow fever vaccine. The CDR3 runs from the conserved cysteine through the conserved F or W. Fields, in order: D gene, J gene, V gene, clone size, CDR3 protein, CDR3 DNA. A D gene is named only where the DNA matches it firmly. Clone sizes are given selectively: once, few, many, or a class where the clone is expanded.

>.|TRBJ2-1|TRBV7-2|.
CASARSGSYNEQFF
TGTGCCAGCGCGCGGTCGGGTTCCTACAATGAGCAGTTCTTC
>TRBD2|TRBJ2-5|TRBV7-2|few
CASSLGPVASGLETQYF
TGTGCCAGCAGCTTAGGCCCGGTGGCTAGCGGGCTAGAGACCCAGTACTTC
>TRBD2|TRBJ2-5|TRBV6-2/TRBV6-3|.
CASRPLERDSSGETQYF
TGTGCCAGCAGACCCCTCGAGCGGGATTCTAGCGGAGAGACCCAGTACTTC
>TRBD2|TRBJ2-3|TRBV14|.
CASSPLGGATDTQYF
TGTGCCAGCAGCCCATTGGGAGGGGCCACAGATACGCAGTATTTT
>TRBD2|TRBJ2-3|TRBV29-1|few
CSVETTGGADTQYF
TGCAGCGTTGAAACTACGGGGGGAGCAGATACGCAGTATTTT
>TRBD2|TRBJ2-2|TRBV6-1|.
CASHFGLAGATGELFF
TGTGCCAGTCACTTTGGACTAGCGGGAGCCACCGGGGAGCTGTTTTTT
>TRBD2|TRBJ2-5|TRBV4-3|many
CASSQDWLAGGDQETQYF
TGCGCCAGCAGCCAAGATTGGCTAGCGGGAGGGGACCAAGAGACCCAGTACTTC
>.|TRBJ2-5|TRBV6-1|.
CASGPPASLETQYF
TGTGCCAGCGGGCCACCGGCTAGCTTGGAGACCCAGTACTTC
>TRBD1|TRBJ1-1|TRBV28|few
CASSLSPHRGGNTEAFF
TGTGCCAGCAGTTTGTCCCCTCACAGGGGAGGAAACACTGAAGCTTTCTTT
>.|TRBJ2-2|TRBV7-3|.
CASSLKGTSGTGELFF
TGTGCCAGCAGCTTAAAGGGGACCTCGGGGACCGGGGAGCTGTTTTTT
>TRBD2|TRBJ2-1|TRBV27|.
CASSRNPGTSYNEQFF
TGTGCCAGCAGCCGAAACCCCGGGACTAGTTACAATGAGCAGTTCTTC
>.|TRBJ2-2|TRBV29-1|.
CSVLLVGGLFF
TGCAGCGTTCTCCTAGTTGGGGGGCTGTTTTTT
>TRBD2|TRBJ2-7|TRBV5-5|few
CASSLQRELLYEQYF
TGTGCCAGCAGCTTACAGCGGGAGCTCCTCTACGAGCAGTACTTC
>.|TRBJ2-5|TRBV7-2|few
CASSLGTTGVTQYF
TGTGCCAGCAGCTTAGGGACTACGGGGGTGACCCAGTACTTC
>.|TRBJ1-5|TRBV20-1|few
CSAKEGSNQPQHF
TGCAGTGCTAAAGAGGGGTCCAATCAGCCCCAGCATTTT
>TRBD1|TRBJ1-1|TRBV20-1|few
CSARAPDRANTEAFF
TGCAGTGCTAGAGCCCCCGACAGGGCGAACACTGAAGCTTTCTTT
>.|TRBJ2-7|TRBV20-1|few
CSARITGYYEQYF
TGCAGTGCTAGGATAACAGGGTATTACGAGCAGTACTTC
>.|TRBJ2-3|TRBV7-2|.
CASSNLADTQYF
TGTGCCAGCAGCAACCTAGCCGATACGCAGTATTTT
>TRBD1|TRBJ2-1|TRBV19|few
CASTLDPRQGRGSYNEQFF
TGTGCCAGTACGCTGGACCCCCGACAGGGAAGGGGCTCCTACAATGAGCAGTTCTTC
>.|TRBJ2-1|TRBV20-1|few
CSAKGEISYNEQFF
TGCAGTGCTAAGGGGGAAATATCCTACAATGAGCAGTTCTTC
>TRBD2|TRBJ2-1|TRBV12-3/TRBV12-4|many
CASSLGGTSGSPRVFF
TGTGCCAGCAGTCTGGGGGGGACTAGCGGGAGTCCCCGAGTGTTCTTC
>.|TRBJ1-5|TRBV25-1|.
CASSEWSSGNQPQHF
TGTGCCAGCAGTGAATGGAGCTCCGGCAATCAGCCCCAGCATTTT
>.|TRBJ2-2|TRBV4-3|.
CASSQDWRSGITTGELFF
TGCGCCAGCAGCCAAGATTGGCGTAGCGGAATAACCACCGGGGAGCTGTTTTTT
>TRBD1|TRBJ2-7|TRBV7-7|few
CASSQDRGSSYEQYF
TGTGCTAGCAGCCAGGACAGGGGGAGCTCCTACGAGCAGTACTTC
>.|TRBJ1-1|TRBV12-3/TRBV12-4|few
CASSPARVNTEAFF
TGTGCCAGCAGCCCCGCCCGGGTGAACACTGAAGCTTTCTTT
>.|TRBJ2-1|TRBV7-9|.
CASSPLAPYNEQFF
TGTGCCAGCAGCCCCCTGGCCCCCTACAATGAGCAGTTCTTC
>TRBD1|TRBJ2-6|TRBV20-1|.
CSATLRDRFSGANVLTF
TGCAGTGCCACACTCCGGGACAGATTTTCTGGGGCCAACGTCCTGACTTTC
>.|TRBJ2-7|TRBV4-3|many
CASSQDGGSYEQYF
TGTGCCAGCAGCCAGGATGGGGGATCCTACGAGCAGTACTTC
>TRBD2|TRBJ2-5|TRBV12-3/TRBV12-4|.
CASRPPGRGETQYF
TGTGCCAGCAGACCCCCCGGGCGGGGGGAGACCCAGTACTTC
>.|TRBJ2-7|TRBV10-1|many
CASSAQAGYEQYF
TGCGCCAGCAGTGCCCAGGCGGGATACGAGCAGTACTTC
>.|TRBJ1-1|TRBV18|few
CATQRDTNTEAFF
TGTGCCACCCAAAGGGACACTAACACTGAAGCTTTCTTT
>.|TRBJ2-3|TRBV11-2|.
CASSPRRFSGGTDTQYF
TGTGCCAGCAGTCCGCGAAGGTTTAGCGGAGGCACAGATACGCAGTATTTT
>TRBD2|TRBJ2-5|TRBV6-2/TRBV6-3|.
CASSYEASGVQETQYF
TGTGCCAGCAGTTACGAGGCTAGCGGCGTTCAAGAGACCCAGTACTTC
>.|TRBJ2-1|TRBV25-1|few
CASSEFQLGEQFF
TGTGCCAGCAGTGAATTCCAGTTAGGTGAGCAGTTCTTC
>.|TRBJ1-1|TRBV2|.
CASGLEGAEAFF
TGTGCCAGCGGACTAGAGGGGGCTGAAGCTTTCTTT
>TRBD1|TRBJ1-1|TRBV18|.
CASSPVPGQGIMNTEAFF
TGTGCCAGCTCACCAGTCCCGGGACAGGGAATCATGAACACTGAAGCTTTCTTT
>.|TRBJ1-5|TRBV20-1|few
CSARERAVRNQPQHF
TGCAGTGCTAGAGAAAGGGCGGTCCGGAATCAGCCCCAGCATTTT
>TRBD2|TRBJ2-3|TRBV20-1|few
CSVPSGNTVGTDTQYF
TGCAGTGTTCCTAGCGGGAATACAGTGGGCACAGATACGCAGTATTTT
>.|TRBJ2-4|TRBV4-3|few
CASSQVYKNIQYF
TGCGCCAGCAGCCAAGTTTACAAAAACATTCAGTACTTC
>TRBD2|TRBJ2-1|TRBV7-2|.
CASTFASGNNEQFF
TGTGCCAGCACCTTTGCTAGCGGAAACAATGAGCAGTTCTTC
>TRBD2|TRBJ2-7|TRBV28|few
CASSPTSGAALLEQYF
TGTGCCAGCAGTCCTACTAGCGGAGCGGCCCTTTTAGAGCAGTACTTC
>TRBD2|TRBJ2-1|TRBV2|.
CANDGGNEQFF
TGTGCCAACGACGGGGGGAATGAGCAGTTCTTC
>TRBD1|TRBJ2-7|TRBV20-1|.
CSASARDRSSYEQYF
TGCAGTGCAAGCGCCCGGGACAGAAGCTCCTACGAGCAGTACTTC
>TRBD1|TRBJ2-1|TRBV7-2|.
CASSLDRGVLEQFF
TGTGCCAGCAGCTTGGACAGGGGTGTTCTTGAGCAGTTCTTC
>TRBD1|TRBJ1-2|TRBV15|.
CATSSGPGQEVVDGYTF
TGTGCCACCAGCAGCGGTCCGGGACAGGAAGTGGTGGACGGCTACACCTTC
>.|TRBJ2-6|TRBV19|few
CGSLSANVLTF
TGTGGCTCGCTTAGCGCCAACGTCCTGACTTTC
>.|TRBJ1-5|TRBV6-1|.
CASTGTYSNQPQHF
TGTGCCAGCACCGGGACATATAGCAATCAGCCCCAGCATTTT
>.|TRBJ2-7|TRBV7-9|many
CASSSASYEQYF
TGTGCCAGCAGTTCTGCATCCTACGAGCAGTACTTC
>.|TRBJ2-2|TRBV5-1|.
CASRGKEAAELFF
TGCGCCAGCAGGGGAAAGGAAGCTGCGGAGCTGTTTTTT
>.|TRBJ2-3|TRBV30|many
CAWSVNTYTQYF
TGTGCCTGGAGTGTAAATACTTATACGCAGTATTTT
>TRBD1|TRBJ2-4|TRBV3-1|.
CASSHRTGSYLAKNIQYF
TGTGCCAGCAGCCACCGGACAGGGAGTTATCTAGCCAAAAACATTCAGTACTTC